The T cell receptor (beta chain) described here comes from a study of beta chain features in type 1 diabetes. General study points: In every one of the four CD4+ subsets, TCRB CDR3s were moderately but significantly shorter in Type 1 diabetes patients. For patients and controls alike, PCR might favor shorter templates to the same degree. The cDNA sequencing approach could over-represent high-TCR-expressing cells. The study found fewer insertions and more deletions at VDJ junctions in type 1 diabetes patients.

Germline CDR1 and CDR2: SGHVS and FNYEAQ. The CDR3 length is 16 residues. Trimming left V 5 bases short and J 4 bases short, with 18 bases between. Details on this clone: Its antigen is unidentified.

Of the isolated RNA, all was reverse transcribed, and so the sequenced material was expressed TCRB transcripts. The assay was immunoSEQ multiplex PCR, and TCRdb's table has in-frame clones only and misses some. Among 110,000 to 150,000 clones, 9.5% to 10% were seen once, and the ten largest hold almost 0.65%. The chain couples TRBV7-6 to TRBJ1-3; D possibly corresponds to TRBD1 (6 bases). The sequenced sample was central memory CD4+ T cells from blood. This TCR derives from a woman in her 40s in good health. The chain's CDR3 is CASSLNGGARGNTIYF. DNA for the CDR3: TGTGCCAGCAGCCTCAATGGGGGGGCGAGGGGAAACACCATATATTTT.